The 8 T cell receptor beta chains below come from one sample, sequenced in a study of T cell repertoires in cytomegalovirus infection (dated by TCRdb to between 2018 and 2021). Instrument used: Illumina HiSeq 1500. TCRdb trimmed the raw reads at Q25, called clones with MiXCR and kept productive beta chains. Here each entry gathers all rows of one CDR3 protein and keeps the most common genes and DNA. This sample has about 360,000 distinct CDR3 sequences in its table, and roughly 20% of those were observed once. The ten largest account for 7.5% to 9.5% of the sample. The sample comprised PBMCs. These receptors all stem from a human donor in good health (CMV status not recorded). Some clones in this sample may be carry-over from other donors' samples.

The V call is TRBV12-3 or TRBV12-4, the J call TRBJ1-2; no reliable D call. This CDR3 region has 13 residues. Between the trimmed V and J ends, which lost 2 bases and 3 bases, there was a span of 7 bases. The CDR3 region has the DNA TGTGCCAGCAGTTTACAGTATTACTATGGCTACACCTTC. It encodes CASSLQYYYGYTF.

The chain is built from TRBV7-9 and TRBJ1-2; D might be TRBD1 (5 bases). V lost 4 bases and J 5 bases, leaving 11 bases between the germline ends. CDR3 size: 13 residues. CDR1 and CDR2 from the germline V gene are SEHNR and FQNEAQ (reference sequence). The CDR3 spells CASSSQGFYGYTF. Written as DNA, the CDR3 is TGTGCCAGCAGCTCGCAGGGTTTTTATGGCTACACCTTC.

There are many counts of this clonotype. The genes are TRBV7-8 and TRBJ2-1, with D possibly matching TRBD1 (6 bases). With 2 bases removed from V and 4 bases from J, the gap between germline ends came to 15 bases. This CDR3 region has 16 residues. CDR1 is SGHVS and CDR2 is FQNEAQ in the germline V gene. CDR3 loop: CASSLTRGPLYNEQFF. The DNA of the CDR3 is TGTGCCAGCAGCTTAACCAGGGGCCCCCTTTACAATGAGCAGTTCTTC.

This clonotype was counted a few times. This CDR3 is CASSILQGSGYTF. CDR3 nucleotides: TGTGCCAGTAGTATCTTACAGGGCTCTGGCTACACCTTC. The V call is TRBV19, the J call TRBJ1-2, with a possible D match to TRBD1 (6 bases). V was trimmed by 3 bases and J by 7 bases, leaving 12 bases between them. Germline V lookup: CDR1 LNHDA, CDR2 SQIVND (reference sequence). The CDR3 spans 13 residues.

J is TRBJ2-1 and V is TRBV20-1; TRBD2 aligns across 9 bases. CDR3 size: 14 residues. With V trimmed by 6 bases and J by 4 bases, 7 bases remained unmatched. Per germline, CDR1 DFQATT and CDR2 SNEGSKA (reference sequence). CDR3 sequence (DNA): TGCAGTGCAGCTAGCGGGGCCGTTTACAATGAGCAGTTCTTC. Translating gives CSAASGAVYNEQFF.

This clonotype was counted ten times or more. The V and J genes are TRBV20-1 and TRBJ2-5; 7 nucleotides line up with TRBD1. With V trimmed by 3 bases and J by 4 bases, 11 bases remained unmatched. Germline V lookup: CDR1 DFQATT, CDR2 SNEGSKA (reference sequence). This CDR3 has 15 residues. The CDR3 bases are TGCAGTGCTAGGTCGGGACAGCCCAAGGCAGAGACCCAGTACTTC. Translation gives CSARSGQPKAETQYF.

This clonotype was seen at least ten times. This chain links TRBV28 with TRBJ1-3; D ambiguous. The V gene lost 5 bases and the J gene lost 0 bases, with 8 bases spanning the gap. Looked up from germline, CDR1 is MDHEN and CDR2 is SYDVKM. This CDR3 region has 14 residues. The CDR3 nucleotides read TGTGCCAGCAGTGGGCTTAACTCTGGAAACACCATATATTTT. It is translated as CASSGLNSGNTIYF.

This clonotype has more than one count but fewer than ten. The genes are TRBV12-3 or TRBV12-4 and TRBJ2-5; 10 bases are shared with TRBD1. V was pared by 4 bases and J by 0 bases, with 5 bases of the junction left unmatched. This CDR3 region has 16 residues. The CDR3 sequence is CASSWGQGNDQETQYF. DNA of the CDR3: TGTGCCAGCAGTTGGGGACAGGGGAACGACCAAGAGACCCAGTACTTC.